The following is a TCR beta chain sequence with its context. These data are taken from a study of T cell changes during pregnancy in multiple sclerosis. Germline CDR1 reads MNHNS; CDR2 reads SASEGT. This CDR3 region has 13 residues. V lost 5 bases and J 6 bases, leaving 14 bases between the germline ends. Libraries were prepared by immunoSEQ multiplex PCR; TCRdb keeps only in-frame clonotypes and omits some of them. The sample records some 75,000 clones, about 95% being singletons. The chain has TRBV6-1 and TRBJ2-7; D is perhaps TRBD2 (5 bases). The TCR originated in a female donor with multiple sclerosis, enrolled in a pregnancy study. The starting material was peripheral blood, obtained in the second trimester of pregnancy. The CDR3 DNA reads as TGTGCCAGCAGTTCCCATGGAGGAGCCGAGCAGTACTTC. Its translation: CASSSHGGAEQYF.